This is a list of T cell receptor beta chains from one sample in a study of radiotherapy plus CTLA-4 blockade in lung cancer. Method: immunoSEQ multiplex PCR; TCRdb's copy keeps in-frame clones and lacks some. The sample carries 50,000 to 65,000 clones, 65% to 80% recorded once. This specimen consisted of peripheral blood, obtained from a patient treated with radiotherapy plus ipilimumab. The source of these receptors is a human donor with non-small cell lung cancer whose response to radiotherapy plus ipilimumab could not be evaluated. The CDR3 runs from the conserved cysteine through the conserved F or W. A D gene is named only where the DNA matches it firmly. Clone sizes are given selectively: once, few, many, or a class where the clone is expanded.

D gene,V gene,J gene,clone size,CDR3 DNA,CDR3 protein
-,TRBV7-2,TRBJ1-5,-,TGTGCCAGCAGCTTAGGCGGGGCCCAGCCCCAGCATTTT,CASSLGGAQPQHF
-,TRBV28,TRBJ1-2,-,TGTGCCAGCAGGTCGTCGGTTGGCTACACCTTC,CASRSSVGYTF
TRBD1,TRBV7-2,TRBJ2-5,-,TGTGCCAGCAGCTTAGGGGGACAGCCAAAGACCCAGTACTTC,CASSLGGQPKTQYF
-,TRBV27,TRBJ1-5,-,TGTGCCAGCAGCCCGCTGGGGGAGGCAGGACAGCCCCAGCATTTT,CASSPLGEAGQPQHF
-,TRBV5-4,TRBJ2-6,-,TGTGCCAGCAGCCTCCAGGGCTCTGGGGCCAACGTCCTGACTTTC,CASSLQGSGANVLTF
TRBD1,TRBV4-2,TRBJ2-7,-,TGTGCCAGCAGCCAAGATCTGACAGGGCCTTCCTACGAGCAGTACTTC,CASSQDLTGPSYEQYF
-,TRBV25-1,TRBJ1-1,-,TGTGCCAGCAGTGCCTTTCTCTATGCTTTCTTT,CASSAFLYAFF
-,TRBV4-2,TRBJ2-7,-,TGTGCCAGCAGCCAAGATTTGGACCTCGGGGCCTACGAGCAGTACTTC,CASSQDLDLGAYEQYF
TRBD1,TRBV7-6,TRBJ2-7,-,TGTGCCAGCAGCTTAGAACAGGGGAGAGGCTACGAGCAGTACTTC,CASSLEQGRGYEQYF
-,TRBV6-1,TRBJ2-5,-,TGTGCCAGCAGAGTTGCAGGCTCGGAGACCCAGTACTTC,CASRVAGSETQYF
-,TRBV28,TRBJ1-1,few,TGTGCCAGCAGACCGACAGGACCCATCGAAGCTTTCTTT,CASRPTGPIEAFF
-,TRBV27,TRBJ1-1,-,TGTGCCAGCAGTTTTAGATTATCCCCCCGGGGGGACCTCACTGAAGCTTTCTTT,CASSFRLSPRGDLTEAFF
TRBD1,TRBV6-6,TRBJ2-7,-,TGTGCCAGCAGTTTCGGTGGGACAGGGAGGGAGCAGTACTTC,CASSFGGTGREQYF
TRBD2,TRBV28,TRBJ2-3,-,TGTGCCAGCAGTTTATGGTCTAGCGGGATTACAGATACGCAGTATTTT,CASSLWSSGITDTQYF
TRBD1,TRBV27,TRBJ1-1,-,TGTGCCAGCAGTTCGGGACGTCGGGCAGGGGGAGAAGCTTTCTTT,CASSSGRRAGGEAFF
TRBD1,TRBV29-1,TRBJ2-2,-,TGCAGCGCCATCCTGACAGGGGCCACCGGGGAGCTGTTTTTT,CSAILTGATGELFF
TRBD1,TRBV9,TRBJ2-7,-,TGTGCCAGCAGCATAAACGATCCCGGGACAGGGGTATTCTACGAGCAGTACTTC,CASSINDPGTGVFYEQYF
-,TRBV7-2,TRBJ2-1,-,TGTGCCAGCAGCTCCAGCGGACCCCCGACGGATGAGCAGTTCTTC,CASSSSGPPTDEQFF
-,TRBV5-1,TRBJ1-6,-,TGCGCCAGCTCCCCCTCTAATTCACCCCTCCACTTT,CASSPSNSPLHF
TRBD1,TRBV6-1,TRBJ2-7,once,TGTGCCAGCAGTGAATCAGGGACAGGAGCCTACGAGCAGTACTTC,CASSESGTGAYEQYF
-,TRBV19,TRBJ1-2,-,TGTGCCAGTAGTATAGATATGGGGGGGCGCAACGGTGGCTACACCTTC,CASSIDMGGRNGGYTF
TRBD2,TRBV13,TRBJ2-7,-,TGTGCCAGCAGCTTGTCCGGGACTAGCGGCTACGAGCAGTACTTC,CASSLSGTSGYEQYF
TRBD2,TRBV28,TRBJ2-7,few,TGTGCCAGCAGCCACCCGAAGTTGGGGACTAGCGGAGCCTACGAGCAGTACTTC,CASSHPKLGTSGAYEQYF
-,TRBV7-2,TRBJ1-6,few,TGTGCCAGCAGCTTAGAGAGCTCCTATAATTCACCCCTCCACTTT,CASSLESSYNSPLHF
TRBD2,TRBV2,TRBJ2-5,once,TGTGCCAGCAGTGGGGCAGGGACTACCCAAGAGACCCAGTACTTC,CASSGAGTTQETQYF
TRBD1,TRBV7-2,TRBJ2-7,few,TGTGCCAGCAGCTTAGGGACAGGGGACCTCTACGAGCAGTACTTC,CASSLGTGDLYEQYF
TRBD2,TRBV9,TRBJ2-1,-,TGTGCCAGCACCCAGAGGCTAGCGGGAGGATTGGATGAGCAGTTCTTC,CASTQRLAGGLDEQFF
TRBD2,TRBV5-1,TRBJ2-7,-,TGCGCCAGCAGCATCCAGGCGGGGGAGCTAACCGAGCAGTACTTC,CASSIQAGELTEQYF
-,TRBV2,TRBJ1-1,-,TGTGCCAGCAGTGGACAGCCGATGAACACTGAAGCTTTCTTT,CASSGQPMNTEAFF
-,TRBV6-5,TRBJ1-3,-,TGTGCCAGCAGTTACTCGAGGGAAAACTCTGGAAACACCATATATTTT,CASSYSRENSGNTIYF
-,TRBV2,TRBJ2-3,-,TGTGCCAGCACCCGAGGCCGAGCAAGGAAGTATTTT,CASTRGRARKYF
-,TRBV11-2,TRBJ1-4,-,TGTGCCAGCACGCAGGAATTTAATGAAAAACTGTTTTTT,CASTQEFNEKLFF
TRBD1,TRBV6-1,TRBJ2-3,-,TGTGCCAGCGCGACAGGGAGATCCTTCACAGATACGCAGTATTTT,CASATGRSFTDTQYF
TRBD2,TRBV27,TRBJ2-1,-,TGTGCCAGCAGCCCGGGACTAGCGGAGCAAGCTTACAATGAGCAATTCTTC,CASSPGLAEQAYNEQFF
-,TRBV7-8,TRBJ2-5,-,TGTGCCAGCAGCTCCCCCACGGAGTACCAAGAGACCCAGTACTTC,CASSSPTEYQETQYF
-,TRBV11-1,TRBJ1-3,-,TGTGCCAGCAGCTCTTCGCCGGGTGGAAACACCATATATTTT,CASSSSPGGNTIYF
TRBD2,TRBV9,TRBJ2-1,-,TGTGCCAGCAGCGGAGGGGACTACACGCACAATGAGCAGTTCTTC,CASSGGDYTHNEQFF
TRBD2,TRBV4-2,TRBJ2-3,-,TGTGCCAGCAGCCAAGAATTTAGCGGGGGGACTCGCACAGATACGCAGTATTTT,CASSQEFSGGTRTDTQYF
TRBD2,TRBV13,TRBJ2-7,once,TGTGCCACAACTCGTAGCGGGGGGAATTACGAGCAGTACTTC,CATTRSGGNYEQYF
TRBD2,TRBV6-6,TRBJ2-7,-,TGTGCCAGCAGTGAGTGGGACTATTCCACCTACGAGCAGTACTTC,CASSEWDYSTYEQYF
-,TRBV9,TRBJ2-7,once,TGTGCCAGCAGCGTAGCTGGACTCGACACCGAGCAGTACTTC,CASSVAGLDTEQYF
-,TRBV6-1,TRBJ1-1,-,TGTGCCAGCAGGACAGCCAACACTGAAGCTTTCTTT,CASRTANTEAFF
-,TRBV7-2,TRBJ1-6,-,TGTGCCAGCAGCTTACAGGGTGGCAATTCACCCCTCCACTTT,CASSLQGGNSPLHF
-,TRBV28,TRBJ2-5,-,TGTGCCACCGGGGGGCGGGAGACCCAGTACTTC,CATGGRETQYF
TRBD2,TRBV7-3,TRBJ2-3,-,TGTGCCAGCAGCCTCACGGGATTAGCGGGAGAAGATACGCAGTATTTT,CASSLTGLAGEDTQYF
TRBD1,TRBV7-9,TRBJ1-1,few,TGTGCCAGCAGCCGAACCTGGACAGGGCCATCGAATACTGAAGCTTTCTTT,CASSRTWTGPSNTEAFF
-,TRBV5-1,TRBJ2-3,-,TGCGCCAGCAGCTTGGCCTCCGGCACAGATACGCAGTATTTT,CASSLASGTDTQYF
-,TRBV7-6,TRBJ2-7,few,TGTGCCAGCAGCCCCCGGGACTCCTATTACGAGCAGTACTTC,CASSPRDSYYEQYF
-,TRBV6-6,TRBJ1-2,once,TGTGCCAGCAGGGGGGCGGGGGGAGACTATGGCTACACCTTC,CASRGAGGDYGYTF
-,TRBV9,TRBJ1-1,-,TGTGCCAGCAGCGTAGGGTTGGGGGCGGACACTGAAGCTTTCTTT,CASSVGLGADTEAFF
-,TRBV27,TRBJ1-5,few,TGTGCCAGCAGTTCCCTGGAACTGCTTAGGGGGTGGGAGTCCCAGCATTTT,CASSSLELLRGWESQHF
TRBD2,TRBV4-2,TRBJ2-1,-,TGTGCCAGCAGCCAGGACGTAGCGGGGGGGAACAATGAGCAGTTCTTC,CASSQDVAGGNNEQFF
TRBD2,TRBV29-1,TRBJ2-2,-,TGCAGCGTTGCATTGGTTACTAGCGGAGTAAACACCGGGGAGCTGTTTTTT,CSVALVTSGVNTGELFF
-,TRBV30,TRBJ1-2,once,TGTGCCTGGAGTTCCTTCTCCTATGGCTACACCTTC,CAWSSFSYGYTF
-,TRBV15,TRBJ1-5,-,TGTGCCACCAGCAAGGCTTTCGGGGGGAGCAATCAGCCCCAGCATTTT,CATSKAFGGSNQPQHF
TRBD2,TRBV4-1,TRBJ2-7,once,TGCGCCAGCAGCCAAGCCGGGACTAGCGGATGGGAGCAGTACTTC,CASSQAGTSGWEQYF
-,TRBV18,TRBJ1-5,-,TGTGCCGGCTCACCAGACACGTATCAGCCCCAGCATTTT,CAGSPDTYQPQHF